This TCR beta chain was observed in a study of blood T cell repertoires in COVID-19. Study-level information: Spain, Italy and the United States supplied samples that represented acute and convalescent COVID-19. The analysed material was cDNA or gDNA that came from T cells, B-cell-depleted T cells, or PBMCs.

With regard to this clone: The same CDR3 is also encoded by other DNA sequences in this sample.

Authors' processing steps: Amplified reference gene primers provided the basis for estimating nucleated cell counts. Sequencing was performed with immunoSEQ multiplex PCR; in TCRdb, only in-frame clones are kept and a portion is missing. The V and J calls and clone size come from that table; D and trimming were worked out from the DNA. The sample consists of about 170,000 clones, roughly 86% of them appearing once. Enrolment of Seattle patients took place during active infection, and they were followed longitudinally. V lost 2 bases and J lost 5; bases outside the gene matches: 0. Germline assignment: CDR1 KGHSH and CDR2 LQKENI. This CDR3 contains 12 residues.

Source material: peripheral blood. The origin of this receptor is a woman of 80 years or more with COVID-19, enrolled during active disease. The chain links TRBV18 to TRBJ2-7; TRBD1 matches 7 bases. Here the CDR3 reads CASSPDRDEQYF. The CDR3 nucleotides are TGTGCCAGCTCACCAGACAGGGACGAGCAGTACTTC.